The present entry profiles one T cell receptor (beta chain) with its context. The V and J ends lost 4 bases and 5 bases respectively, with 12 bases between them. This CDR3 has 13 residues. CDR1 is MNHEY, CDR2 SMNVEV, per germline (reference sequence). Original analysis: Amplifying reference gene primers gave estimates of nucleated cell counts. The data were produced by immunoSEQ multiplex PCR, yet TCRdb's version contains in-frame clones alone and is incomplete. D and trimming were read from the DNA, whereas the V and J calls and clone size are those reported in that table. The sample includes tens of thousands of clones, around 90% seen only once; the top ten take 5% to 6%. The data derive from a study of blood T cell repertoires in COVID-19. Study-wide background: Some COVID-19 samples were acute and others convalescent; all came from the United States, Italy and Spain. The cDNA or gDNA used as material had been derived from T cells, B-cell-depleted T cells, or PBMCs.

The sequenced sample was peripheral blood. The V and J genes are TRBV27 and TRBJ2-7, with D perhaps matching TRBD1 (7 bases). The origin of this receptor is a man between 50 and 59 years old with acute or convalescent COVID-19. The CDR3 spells CASSWRGLDEQYF. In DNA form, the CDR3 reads TGTGCCAGCAGTTGGAGGGGGCTGGACGAGCAGTACTTC.